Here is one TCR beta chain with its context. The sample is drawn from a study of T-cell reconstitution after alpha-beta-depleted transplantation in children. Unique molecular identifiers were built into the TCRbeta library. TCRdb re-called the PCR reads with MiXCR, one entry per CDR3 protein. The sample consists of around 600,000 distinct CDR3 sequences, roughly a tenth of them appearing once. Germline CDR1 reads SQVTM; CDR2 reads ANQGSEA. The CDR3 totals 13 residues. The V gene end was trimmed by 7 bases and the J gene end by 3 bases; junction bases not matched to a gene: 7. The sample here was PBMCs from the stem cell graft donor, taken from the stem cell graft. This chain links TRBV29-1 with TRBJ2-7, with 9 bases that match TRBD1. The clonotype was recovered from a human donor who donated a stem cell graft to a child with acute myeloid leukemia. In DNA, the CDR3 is TGCAGCGCCAGGACAGGGGAAGGCTACGAGCAGTACTTC. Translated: CSARTGEGYEQYF.